This T cell receptor (beta chain) was recovered during a study of Tregs in tolerant kidney transplant recipients. On the study more broadly: CD4+CD25+CD127- cells came from approximately three-day belatacept mixed lymphocyte reactions, some with roughly five-day graft donor restimulation.

Remarks on this clone: The antigen is undetermined.

CDR1 and CDR2 (germline): SQVTM, ANQGSEA. This CDR3 has 13 residues. V shed 6 bases, J shed 4 bases, and the junction held 7 bases outside the gene matches. Here immunoSEQ multiplex PCR was the method, and the copy in TCRdb shows in-frame clones only, minus some. The data show more than 25,000 clones, 82% seen once. The study, taken as a whole, reports: Expanding Tregs on activated donor B cells appeared to best identify donor-specific TCRbeta clones.

V gene TRBV29-1 combines with J gene TRBJ2-3, with 7 bases aligning to TRBD2. This receptor was obtained from a human donor in good health. The specimen sequenced was Tregs from blood cultured with allogeneic cells. The CDR3 loop is CSVSTSVADTQYF. The CDR3 coding sequence is TGCAGCGTCAGTACTAGCGTTGCAGATACGCAGTATTTT.